Sequencing of this T cell receptor (beta chain) was carried out in a study of cytomegalovirus exposure and HLA in healthy donors. The wider study: Within the Caucasian-associated ancestry cluster were 81% of the roughly 430 genotyped donors.

The junction had 9 bases not matched to a gene; V was cut back by 7 bases and J by 5 bases. The length of the CDR3 is 16 residues. Germline CDR1 reads MDHEN; CDR2 reads SYDVKM. Whole-study results and caveats: Among TCR beta chains, those listed as cytomegalovirus-associated numbered about 160. Later genetic work tied a missense DCLRE1C variant to beta-chain V and J trimming.

This clone was observed once. As yet, its antigen is unknown. 60 Vbeta and 13 Jbeta primers were used in PCR. Produced via immunoSEQ multiplex PCR; TCRdb's table is partial and in-frame only. The data contain 100,000 to 150,000 clones, approximately 77% of them seen just once; the ten biggest clones take up over 0.8%. Sequencing was performed on PBMCs. This sequence was found in a woman aged 60-70 years in good health and CMV-seronegative. The chain uses TRBV28 and TRBJ2-5; 14 bases agree with TRBD2. The CDR3 DNA sequence: TGTGCCAGCACCTTGGGACTAGCGGGAGATTGGGAGACCCAGTACTTC. Protein: CASTLGLAGDWETQYF.